This TCR beta chain was recovered during a study of memory CD4+ T cells and cytomegalovirus serostatus. Sequencing used immunoSEQ multiplex PCR; TCRdb keeps in-frame clones, though not all of them. The sample holds tens of thousands of clones, around 83% seen once. In germline, CDR1 is SGHAT, CDR2 FQNNGV. The V and J ends lost 0 bases and 7 bases, in that order; junction bases with no gene match: 11. This CDR3 comprises 17 residues. Single viable CD3+CD4+CD8-CD45RO+ cells were sorted as the memory CD4+ T cells. Donors' CMV status reflects serum IgG against pp150, pp28, p38, p52. This clonotype originated in an adult in good health and CMV-seropositive. The material sequenced was memory CD4+ T cells from blood. V is TRBV11-2 and J is TRBJ2-3, with 9 positions matching TRBD1. The CDR3 region is CASSLDRGTGTSNTQYF. The CDR3 bases are TGTGCCAGCAGCTTAGATCGGGGGACAGGGACCTCGAATACGCAGTATTTT.